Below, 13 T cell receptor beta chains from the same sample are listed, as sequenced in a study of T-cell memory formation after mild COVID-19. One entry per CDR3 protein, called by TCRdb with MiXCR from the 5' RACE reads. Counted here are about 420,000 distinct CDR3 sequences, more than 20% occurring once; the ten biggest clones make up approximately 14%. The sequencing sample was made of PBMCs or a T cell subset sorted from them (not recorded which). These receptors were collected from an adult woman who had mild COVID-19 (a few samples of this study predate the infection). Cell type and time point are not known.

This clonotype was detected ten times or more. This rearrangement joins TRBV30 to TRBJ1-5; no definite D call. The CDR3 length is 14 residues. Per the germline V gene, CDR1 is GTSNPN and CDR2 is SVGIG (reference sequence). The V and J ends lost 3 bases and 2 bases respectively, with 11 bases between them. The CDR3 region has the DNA TGTGCCTGGAGGAACAGCCAGGGCAATCAGCCCCAGCATTTT. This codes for CAWRNSQGNQPQHF.

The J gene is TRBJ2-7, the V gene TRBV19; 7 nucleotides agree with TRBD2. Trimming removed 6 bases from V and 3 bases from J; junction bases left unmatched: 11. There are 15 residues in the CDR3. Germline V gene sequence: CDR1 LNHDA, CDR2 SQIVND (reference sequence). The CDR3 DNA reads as TGTGCCAGTAGACTCCGGGCGGGAGAGAACTACGAGCAGTACTTC. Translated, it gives CASRLRAGENYEQYF. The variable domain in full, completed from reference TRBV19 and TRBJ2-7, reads DGGITQSPKYLFRKEGQNVTLSCEQNLNHDAMYWYRQDPGQGLRLIYYSQIVNDFQKGDIAEGYSVSREKKESFPLTVTSAQKNPTAFYLCASRLRAGENYEQYFGPGTRLTVT.

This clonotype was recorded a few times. DNA of the CDR3: TGTGCCAGCAGTTCCATGCGAGGGGAAGCGGGAAAGACCCAGTACTTC. It translates to CASSSMRGEAGKTQYF. This chain joins TRBV27 and TRBJ2-5, with 7 bases matching TRBD2. The CDR3 consists of 16 residues. The germline V gene encodes CDR1 MNHEY and CDR2 SMNVEV (reference sequence). Trimming cost V 4 bases and J 6 bases; bases outside gene matches: 14.

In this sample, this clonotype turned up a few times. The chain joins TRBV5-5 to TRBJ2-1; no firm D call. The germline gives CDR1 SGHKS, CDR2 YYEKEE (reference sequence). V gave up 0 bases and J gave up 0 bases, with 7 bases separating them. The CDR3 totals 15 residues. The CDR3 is CASSLVEGSYNEQFF. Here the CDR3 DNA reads TGTGCCAGCAGCTTGGTGGAAGGCTCCTACAATGAGCAGTTCTTC.

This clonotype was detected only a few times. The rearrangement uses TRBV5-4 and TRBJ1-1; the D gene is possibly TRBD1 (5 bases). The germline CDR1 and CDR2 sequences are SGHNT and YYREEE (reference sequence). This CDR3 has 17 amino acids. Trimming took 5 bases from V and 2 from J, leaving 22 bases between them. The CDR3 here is CASRRMRGLGTNTEAFF. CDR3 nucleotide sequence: TGTGCCAGCAGGAGGATGAGGGGCCTCGGGACCAACACTGAAGCTTTCTTT. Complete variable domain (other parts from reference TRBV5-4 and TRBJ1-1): ETGVTQSPTHLIKTRGQQVTLRCSSQSGHNTVSWYQQALGQGPQFIFQYYREEENGRGNFPPRFSGLQFPNYSSELNVNALELDDSALYLCASRRMRGLGTNTEAFFGQGTRLTVV.

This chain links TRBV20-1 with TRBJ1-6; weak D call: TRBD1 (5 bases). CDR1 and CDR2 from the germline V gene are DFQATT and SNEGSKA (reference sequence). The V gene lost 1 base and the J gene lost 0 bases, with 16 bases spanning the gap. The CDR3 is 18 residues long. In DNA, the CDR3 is TGCAGTGCTAGAGGGGGGTTGGGTCGAAGCTCCTATAATTCACCCCTCCACTTT. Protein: CSARGGLGRSSYNSPLHF.

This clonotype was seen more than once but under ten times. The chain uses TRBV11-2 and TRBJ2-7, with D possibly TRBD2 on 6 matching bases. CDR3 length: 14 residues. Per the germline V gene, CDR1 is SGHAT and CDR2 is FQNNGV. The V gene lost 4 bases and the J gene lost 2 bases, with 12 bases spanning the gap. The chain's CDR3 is CASSWGGGAYEQYF. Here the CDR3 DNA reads TGTGCCAGCAGCTGGGGAGGAGGGGCCTACGAGCAGTACTTC.

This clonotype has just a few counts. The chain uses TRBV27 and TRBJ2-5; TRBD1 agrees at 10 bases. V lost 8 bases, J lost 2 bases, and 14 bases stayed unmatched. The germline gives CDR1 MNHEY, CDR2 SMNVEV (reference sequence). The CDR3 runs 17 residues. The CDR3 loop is CASGWTGGSLIQETQYF. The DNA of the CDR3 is TGTGCCAGCGGTTGGACAGGGGGTTCCTTAATTCAAGAGACCCAGTACTTC.

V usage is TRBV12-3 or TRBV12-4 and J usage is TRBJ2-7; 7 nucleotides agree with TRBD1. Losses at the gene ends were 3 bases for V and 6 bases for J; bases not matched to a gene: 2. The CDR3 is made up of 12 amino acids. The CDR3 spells CASSFYRGEQYF. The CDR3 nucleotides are TGTGCCAGCAGTTTCTACAGGGGCGAGCAGTACTTC.

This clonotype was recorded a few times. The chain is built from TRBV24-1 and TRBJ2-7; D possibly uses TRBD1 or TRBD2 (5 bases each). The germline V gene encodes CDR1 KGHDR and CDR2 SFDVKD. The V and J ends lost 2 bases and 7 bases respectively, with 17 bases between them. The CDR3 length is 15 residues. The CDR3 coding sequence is TGTGCCACCAGTGATTCTTCCCGGGACCGCGGAGAGCAGTACTTC. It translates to CATSDSSRDRGEQYF.

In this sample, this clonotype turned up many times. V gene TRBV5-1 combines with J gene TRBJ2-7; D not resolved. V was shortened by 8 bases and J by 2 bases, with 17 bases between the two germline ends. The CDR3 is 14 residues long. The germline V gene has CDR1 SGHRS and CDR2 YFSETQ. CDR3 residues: CASPLFPRPYEQYF. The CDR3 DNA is TGCGCCAGTCCTCTGTTCCCCAGACCCTACGAGCAGTACTTC.

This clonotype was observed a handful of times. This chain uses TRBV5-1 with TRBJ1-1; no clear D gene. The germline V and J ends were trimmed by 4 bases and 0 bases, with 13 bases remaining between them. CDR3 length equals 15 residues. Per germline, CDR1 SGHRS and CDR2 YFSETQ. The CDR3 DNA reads TGCGCCAGCAGCCCACGGCCCAATTTGAACACTGAAGCTTTCTTT. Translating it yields CASSPRPNLNTEAFF.

In DNA form, the CDR3 reads TGCAGCGTTGAAGAATTACTAGCGGTATACAATGAGCAGTTCTTC. This encodes CSVEELLAVYNEQFF. The chain couples TRBV29-1 to TRBJ2-1, with TRBD2 matching over 8 bases. This CDR3 is built from 15 residues. V dropped 0 bases and J dropped 4; count of bases not matched to a gene: 5. Per germline, CDR1 SQVTM and CDR2 ANQGSEA.